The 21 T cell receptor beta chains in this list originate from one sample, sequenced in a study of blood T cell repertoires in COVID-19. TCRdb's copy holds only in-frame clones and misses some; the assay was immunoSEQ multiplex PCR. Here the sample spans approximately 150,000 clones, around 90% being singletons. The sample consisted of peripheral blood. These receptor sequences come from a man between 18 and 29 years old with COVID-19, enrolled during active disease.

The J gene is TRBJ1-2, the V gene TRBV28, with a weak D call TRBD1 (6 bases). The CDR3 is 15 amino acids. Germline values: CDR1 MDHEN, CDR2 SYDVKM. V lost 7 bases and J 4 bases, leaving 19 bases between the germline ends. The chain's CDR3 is CASKIFRGGGYGYTF. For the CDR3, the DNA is TGTGCCAGCAAAATTTTCAGAGGGGGTGGCTATGGCTACACCTTC.

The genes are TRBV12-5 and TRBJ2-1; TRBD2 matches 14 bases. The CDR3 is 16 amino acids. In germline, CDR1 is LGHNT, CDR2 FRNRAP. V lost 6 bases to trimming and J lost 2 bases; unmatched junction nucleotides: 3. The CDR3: CASGETSGRAYNEQFF. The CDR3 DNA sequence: TGTGCTAGTGGGGAGACTAGCGGGAGGGCCTACAATGAGCAGTTCTTC.

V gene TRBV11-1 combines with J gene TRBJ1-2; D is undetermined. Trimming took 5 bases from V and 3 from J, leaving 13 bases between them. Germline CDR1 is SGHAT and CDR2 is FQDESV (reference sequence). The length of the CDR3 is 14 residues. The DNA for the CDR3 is TGTGCCAGCAGCGACCCCGGCGGCTACTATGGCTACACCTTC. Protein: CASSDPGGYYGYTF.

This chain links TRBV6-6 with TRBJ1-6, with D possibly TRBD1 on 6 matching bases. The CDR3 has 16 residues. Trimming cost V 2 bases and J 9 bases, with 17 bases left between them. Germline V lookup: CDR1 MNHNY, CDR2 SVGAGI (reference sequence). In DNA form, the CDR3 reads TGTGCCAGCAGTTACACCCCGTACAGGGCCCTTTCACCCCTCCACTTT. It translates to CASSYTPYRALSPLHF.

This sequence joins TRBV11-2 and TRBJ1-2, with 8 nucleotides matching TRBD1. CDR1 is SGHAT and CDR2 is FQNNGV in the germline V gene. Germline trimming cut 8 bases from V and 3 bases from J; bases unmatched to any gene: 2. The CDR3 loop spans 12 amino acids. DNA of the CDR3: TGTGCCAGCCAGGGGGCTGACTATGGCTACACCTTC. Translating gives CASQGADYGYTF.

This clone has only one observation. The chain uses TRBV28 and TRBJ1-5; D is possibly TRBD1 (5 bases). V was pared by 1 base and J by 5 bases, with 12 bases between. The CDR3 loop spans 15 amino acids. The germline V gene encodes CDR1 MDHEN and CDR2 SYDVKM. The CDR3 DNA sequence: TGTGCCAGCAGTTTATATGACGCGGGGGATCAGCCCCAGCATTTT. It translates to CASSLYDAGDQPQHF.

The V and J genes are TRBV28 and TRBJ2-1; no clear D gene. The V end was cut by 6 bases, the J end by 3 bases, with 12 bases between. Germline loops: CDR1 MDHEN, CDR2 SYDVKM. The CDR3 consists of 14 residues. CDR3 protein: CASRIAPNYNEQFF. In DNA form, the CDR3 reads TGTGCCAGCAGAATAGCACCGAACTACAATGAGCAGTTCTTC.

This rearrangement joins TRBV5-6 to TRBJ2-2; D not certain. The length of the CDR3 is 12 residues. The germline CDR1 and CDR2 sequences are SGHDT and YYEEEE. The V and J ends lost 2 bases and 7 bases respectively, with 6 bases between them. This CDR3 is CASSFYIGELFF. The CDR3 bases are TGTGCCAGCAGCTTCTATATCGGGGAGCTGTTTTTT.

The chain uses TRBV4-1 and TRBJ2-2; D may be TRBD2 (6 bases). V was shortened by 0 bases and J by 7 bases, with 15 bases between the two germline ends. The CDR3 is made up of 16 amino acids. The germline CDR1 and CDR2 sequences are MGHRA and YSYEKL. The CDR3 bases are TGCGCCAGCAGCCAAGATACGGGAGCGGTTCGCGGGGAGCTGTTTTTT. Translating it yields CASSQDTGAVRGELFF.

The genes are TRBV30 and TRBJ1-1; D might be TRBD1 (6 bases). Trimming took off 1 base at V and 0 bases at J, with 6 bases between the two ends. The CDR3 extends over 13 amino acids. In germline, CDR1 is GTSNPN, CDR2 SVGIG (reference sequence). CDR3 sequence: CAWSAGVNTEAFF. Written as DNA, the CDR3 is TGTGCCTGGAGTGCAGGGGTGAACACTGAAGCTTTCTTT.

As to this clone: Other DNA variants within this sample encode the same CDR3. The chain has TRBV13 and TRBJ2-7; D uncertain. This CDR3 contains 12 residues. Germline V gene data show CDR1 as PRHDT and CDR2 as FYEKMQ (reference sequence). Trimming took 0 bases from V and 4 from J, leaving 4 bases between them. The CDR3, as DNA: TGTGCCAGCAGCTTAGGCTCTTACGAGCAGTACTTC. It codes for CASSLGSYEQYF.

The CDR3 region is CASSYGQGLYEQYF. The CDR3 coding sequence is TGTGCCAGCAGTTACGGACAGGGGCTTTACGAGCAGTACTTC. This rearrangement joins TRBV6-5 to TRBJ2-7; 9 positions agree with TRBD1. The trim removed 2 bases at V and 4 bases at J, leaving 3 bases unmatched. Per germline, CDR1 MNHEY and CDR2 SVGAGI. The CDR3 runs to 14 residues.

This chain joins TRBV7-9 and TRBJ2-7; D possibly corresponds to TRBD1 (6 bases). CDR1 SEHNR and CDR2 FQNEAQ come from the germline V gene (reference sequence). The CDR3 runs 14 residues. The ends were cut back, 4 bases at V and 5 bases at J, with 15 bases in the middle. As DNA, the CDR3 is TGTGCCAGCAGCTCGACAGGTGATGGCAACGAGCAGTACTTC. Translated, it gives CASSSTGDGNEQYF.

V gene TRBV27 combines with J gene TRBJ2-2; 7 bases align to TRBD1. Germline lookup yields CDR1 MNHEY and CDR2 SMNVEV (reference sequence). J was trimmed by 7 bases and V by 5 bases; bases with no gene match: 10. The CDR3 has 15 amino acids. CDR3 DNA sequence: TGTGCCAGCAGTCTATACAGGGGCGGTTTCGGGGAGCTGTTTTTT. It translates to CASSLYRGGFGELFF.

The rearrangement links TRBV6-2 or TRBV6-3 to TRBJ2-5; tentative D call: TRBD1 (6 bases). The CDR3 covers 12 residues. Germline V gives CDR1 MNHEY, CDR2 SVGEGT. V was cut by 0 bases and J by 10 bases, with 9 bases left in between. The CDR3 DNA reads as TGTGCCAGCAGTTACTCTCAGGGGAGCCAGTACTTC. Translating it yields CASSYSQGSQYF.

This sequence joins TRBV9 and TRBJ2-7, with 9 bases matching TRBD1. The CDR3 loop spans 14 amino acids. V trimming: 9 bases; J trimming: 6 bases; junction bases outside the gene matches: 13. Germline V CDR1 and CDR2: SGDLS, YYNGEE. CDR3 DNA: TGTGCCACCGAGACCGGGACAGGGATTTCCGAGCAGTACTTC. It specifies CATETGTGISEQYF.

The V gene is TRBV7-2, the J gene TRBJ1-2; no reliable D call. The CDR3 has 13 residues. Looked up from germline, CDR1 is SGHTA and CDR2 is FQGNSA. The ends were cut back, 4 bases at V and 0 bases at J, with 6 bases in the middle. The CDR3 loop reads CASSSTANYGYTF. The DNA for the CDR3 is TGTGCCAGCAGCTCAACAGCTAACTATGGCTACACCTTC.

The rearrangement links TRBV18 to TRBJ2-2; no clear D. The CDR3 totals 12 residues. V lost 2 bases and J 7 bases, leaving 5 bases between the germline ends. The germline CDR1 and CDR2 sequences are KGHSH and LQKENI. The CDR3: CASSPEVGELFF. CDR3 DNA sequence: TGTGCCAGCTCACCAGAGGTCGGGGAGCTGTTTTTT. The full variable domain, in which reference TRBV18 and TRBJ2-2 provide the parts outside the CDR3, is NAGVMQNPRHLVRRRGQEARLRCSPMKGHSHVYWYRQLPEEGLKFMVYLQKENIIDESGMPKERFSAEFPKEGPSILRIQQVVRGDSAAYFCASSPEVGELFFGEGSRLTVL.

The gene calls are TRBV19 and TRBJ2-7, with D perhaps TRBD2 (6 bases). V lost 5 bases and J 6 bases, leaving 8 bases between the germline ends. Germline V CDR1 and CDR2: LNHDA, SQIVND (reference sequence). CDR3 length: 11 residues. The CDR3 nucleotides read TGTGCCAGTAGTCTCGGGGGCGAGCAGTACTTC. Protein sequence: CASSLGGEQYF.

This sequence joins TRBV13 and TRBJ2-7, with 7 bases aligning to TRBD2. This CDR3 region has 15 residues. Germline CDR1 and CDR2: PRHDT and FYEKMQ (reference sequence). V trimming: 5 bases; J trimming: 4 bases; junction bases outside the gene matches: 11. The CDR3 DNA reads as TGTGCCAGCAGCGGAGTGGGACTACTTGGTTACGAGCAGTACTTC. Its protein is CASSGVGLLGYEQYF.

CDR3 region: CASSRWQSYNEQFF. For the CDR3, the DNA is TGTGCCAGTAGTAGATGGCAGTCATACAATGAGCAGTTCTTC. V and J are TRBV19 and TRBJ2-1; D is uncertain. Trimming shortened V by 4 bases and J by 4 bases, and 11 bases separated the two germline ends. CDR3 length: 14 amino acids. Per germline, CDR1 LNHDA and CDR2 SQIVND (reference sequence).